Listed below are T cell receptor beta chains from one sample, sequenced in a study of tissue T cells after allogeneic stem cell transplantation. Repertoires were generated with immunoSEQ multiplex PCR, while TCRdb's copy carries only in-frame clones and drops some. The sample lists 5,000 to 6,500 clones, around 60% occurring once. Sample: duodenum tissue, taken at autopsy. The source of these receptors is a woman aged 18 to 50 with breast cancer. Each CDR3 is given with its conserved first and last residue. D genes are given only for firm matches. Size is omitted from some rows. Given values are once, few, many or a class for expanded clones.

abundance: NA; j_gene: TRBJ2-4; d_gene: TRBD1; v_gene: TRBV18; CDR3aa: CASSPPLQGEIQYF; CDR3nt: TGTGCCAGCTCACCACCGCTTCAGGGGGAAATTCAGTACTTC
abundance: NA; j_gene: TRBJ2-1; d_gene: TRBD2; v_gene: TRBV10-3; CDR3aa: CAISALLPKLAGILVDEQFF; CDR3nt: TGTGCCATCAGTGCGTTACTCCCCAAACTAGCGGGAATATTGGTCGATGAGCAGTTCTTC
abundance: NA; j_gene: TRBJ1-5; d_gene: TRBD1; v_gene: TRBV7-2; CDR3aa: CASSLDRDQPQHF; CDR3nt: TGTGCCAGCAGCTTGGACAGGGATCAGCCCCAGCATTTT
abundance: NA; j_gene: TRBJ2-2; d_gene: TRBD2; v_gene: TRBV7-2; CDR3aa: CASSQNGGGAVYAGELFF; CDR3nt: TGTGCCAGCAGCCAGAATGGCGGGGGGGCCGTCTACGCCGGGGAGCTGTTTTTT
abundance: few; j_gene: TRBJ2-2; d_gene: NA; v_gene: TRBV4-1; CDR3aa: CASTLSGGSGELFF; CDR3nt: TGCGCCAGCACCCTATCCGGGGGTTCCGGGGAGCTGTTTTTT
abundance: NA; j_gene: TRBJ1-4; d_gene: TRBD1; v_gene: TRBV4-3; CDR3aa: CASSQQGAVGTNEKLFF; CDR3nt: TGCGCCAGCAGCCAACAGGGGGCTGTAGGGACTAATGAAAAACTGTTTTTT
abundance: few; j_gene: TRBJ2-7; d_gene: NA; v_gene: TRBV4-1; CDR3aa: CASSQLARADYEQYF; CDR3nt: TGCGCCAGCAGCCAACTCGCTCGGGCCGACTACGAGCAGTACTTC
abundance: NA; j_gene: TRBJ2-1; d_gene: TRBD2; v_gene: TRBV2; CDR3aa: CASSLGLVGFF; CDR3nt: TGTGCCAGCAGTTTGGGACTAGTCGGCTTCTTC
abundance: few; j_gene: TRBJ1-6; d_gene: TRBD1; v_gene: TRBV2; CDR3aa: CASSGDRGLGSPLHF; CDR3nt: TGTGCCAGCAGCGGAGACAGGGGGTTAGGATCACCCCTCCACTTT
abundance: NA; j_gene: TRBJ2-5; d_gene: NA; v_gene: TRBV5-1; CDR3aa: CASSGSGDQQETQYF; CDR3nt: TGCGCCAGCAGCGGGTCGGGGGACCAACAAGAGACCCAGTACTTC
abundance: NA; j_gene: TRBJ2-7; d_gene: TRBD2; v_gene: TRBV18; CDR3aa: CASSPPSGLAGAEQYF; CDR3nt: TGTGCCAGCTCACCACCAAGCGGGCTAGCGGGAGCCGAGCAGTACTTC
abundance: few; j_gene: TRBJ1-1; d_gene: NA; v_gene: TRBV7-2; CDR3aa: CASSLDGGSTEAFF; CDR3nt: TGTGCCAGCAGCTTAGACGGGGGCTCCACTGAAGCTTTCTTT
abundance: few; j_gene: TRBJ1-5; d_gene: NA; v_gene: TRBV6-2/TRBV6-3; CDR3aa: CASSYVGGDQPQHF; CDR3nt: TGTGCCAGCAGTTACGTCGGGGGGGATCAGCCCCAGCATTTT
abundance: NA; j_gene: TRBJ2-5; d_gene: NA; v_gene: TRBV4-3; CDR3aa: CASSQDWGVYQETQYF; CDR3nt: TGCGCCAGCAGCCAAGATTGGGGGGTGTACCAAGAGACCCAGTACTTC
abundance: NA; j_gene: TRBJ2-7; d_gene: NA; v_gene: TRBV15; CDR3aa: CATSRDGALTYEQYF; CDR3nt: TGTGCCACCAGCAGAGATGGGGCCCTCACCTACGAGCAGTACTTC
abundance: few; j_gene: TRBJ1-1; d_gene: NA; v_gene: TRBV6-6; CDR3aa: CASSLLGQNTEAFF; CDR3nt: TGTGCCAGCAGCCTACTTGGACAGAACACTGAAGCTTTCTTT
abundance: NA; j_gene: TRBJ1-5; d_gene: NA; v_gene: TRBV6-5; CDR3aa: CASSYRGGDQPQHF; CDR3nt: TGTGCCAGCAGTTACCGAGGGGGGGATCAGCCCCAGCATTTT
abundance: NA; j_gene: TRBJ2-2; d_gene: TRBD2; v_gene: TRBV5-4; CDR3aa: CASSLAMASGIDTGELFF; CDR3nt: TGTGCCAGCAGCTTGGCCATGGCTAGCGGGATCGACACCGGGGAGCTGTTTTTT
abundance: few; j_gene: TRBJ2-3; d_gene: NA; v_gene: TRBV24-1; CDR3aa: CATSDSRTSTDTQYF; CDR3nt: TGTGCCACCAGTGATTCTAGGACCAGCACAGATACGCAGTATTTT
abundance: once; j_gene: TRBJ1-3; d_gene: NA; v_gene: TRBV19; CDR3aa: CASSWEDSGNTIYF; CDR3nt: TGTGCCAGTAGTTGGGAAGACTCTGGAAACACCATATATTTT
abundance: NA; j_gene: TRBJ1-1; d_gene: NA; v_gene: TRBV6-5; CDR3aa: CASSKQGRDTEAFF; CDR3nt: TGTGCCAGCTCCAAACAGGGTCGGGACACTGAAGCTTTCTTT
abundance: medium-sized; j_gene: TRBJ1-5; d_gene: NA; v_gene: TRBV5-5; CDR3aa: CASSLEAVGPQHF; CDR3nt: TGTGCCAGCAGCTTGGAGGCGGTCGGCCCCCAGCATTTT
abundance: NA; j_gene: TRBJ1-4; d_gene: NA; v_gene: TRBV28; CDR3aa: CASSHAGTTNEKLFF; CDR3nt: TGTGCCAGCAGTCACGCAGGGACAACTAATGAAAAACTGTTTTTT
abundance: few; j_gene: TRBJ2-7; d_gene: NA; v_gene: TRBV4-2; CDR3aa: CASSDQLDTYEQYF; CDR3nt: TGTGCCAGCAGCGACCAACTAGACACCTACGAGCAGTACTTC
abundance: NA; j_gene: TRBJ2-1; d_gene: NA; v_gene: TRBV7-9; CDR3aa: CASSVGGTNEQFF; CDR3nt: TGTGCCAGCAGCGTTGGGGGGACCAATGAGCAGTTCTTC
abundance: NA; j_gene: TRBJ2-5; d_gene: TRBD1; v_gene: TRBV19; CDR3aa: CASSIRTGEETQYF; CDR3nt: TGTGCCAGTAGTATAAGGACAGGGGAAGAGACCCAGTACTTC
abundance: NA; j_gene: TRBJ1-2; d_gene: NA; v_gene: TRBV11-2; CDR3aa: CASSPPLGGYTF; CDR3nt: TGTGCCAGCAGCCCCCCGCTGGGTGGCTACACCTTC
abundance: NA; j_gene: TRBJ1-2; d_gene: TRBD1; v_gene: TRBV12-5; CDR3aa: CASGPSGQGSGYTF; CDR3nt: TGTGCTAGTGGTCCCTCGGGACAGGGGTCGGGCTACACCTTC
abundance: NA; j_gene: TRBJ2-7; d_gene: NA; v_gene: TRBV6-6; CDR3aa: CASSYTGTYEQYF; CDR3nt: TGTGCCAGCAGTTACACCGGAACCTACGAGCAGTACTTC
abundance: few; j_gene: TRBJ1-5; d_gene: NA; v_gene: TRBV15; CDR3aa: CATSSLIGQPQHF; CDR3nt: TGTGCCACCAGCAGTCTAATCGGCCAGCCCCAGCATTTT
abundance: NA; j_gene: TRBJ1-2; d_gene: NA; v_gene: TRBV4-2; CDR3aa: CASSQDTGFYGYTF; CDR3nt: TGTGCCAGCAGCCAAGATACAGGGTTCTATGGCTACACCTTC
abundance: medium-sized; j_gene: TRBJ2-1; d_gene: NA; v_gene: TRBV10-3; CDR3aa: CAISVDAGEQFF; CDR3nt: TGTGCCATCAGTGTTGACGCTGGTGAGCAGTTCTTC
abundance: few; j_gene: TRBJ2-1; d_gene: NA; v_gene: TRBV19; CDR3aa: CASSQNSLGGPSSYNEQFF; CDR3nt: TGTGCCAGTAGTCAAAATTCCTTGGGCGGGCCGAGCTCCTACAATGAGCAGTTCTTC
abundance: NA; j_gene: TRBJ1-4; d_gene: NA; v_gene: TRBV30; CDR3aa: CAWEEGGSGEKLFF; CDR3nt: TGTGCCTGGGAGGAAGGCGGGTCCGGCGAAAAACTGTTTTTT
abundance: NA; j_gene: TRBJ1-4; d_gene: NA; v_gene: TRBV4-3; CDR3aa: CASSQGHRVSWEKLFF; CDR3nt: TGCGCCAGCAGCCAAGGGCACAGGGTATCTTGGGAAAAACTGTTTTTT
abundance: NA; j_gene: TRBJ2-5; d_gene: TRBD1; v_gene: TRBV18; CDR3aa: CASSPIGTGLSGETQYF; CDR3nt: TGTGCCAGCTCACCAATCGGGACAGGGCTATCAGGAGAGACCCAGTACTTC
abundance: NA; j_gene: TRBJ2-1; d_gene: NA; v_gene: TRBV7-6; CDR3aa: CASSSEGTNEQFF; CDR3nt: TGTGCCAGCAGCTCCGAAGGGACCAATGAGCAGTTCTTC
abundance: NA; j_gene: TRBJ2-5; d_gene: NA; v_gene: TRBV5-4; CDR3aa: CASSAPPQETQYF; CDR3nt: TGTGCCAGCAGCGCCCCCCCGCAAGAGACCCAGTACTTC
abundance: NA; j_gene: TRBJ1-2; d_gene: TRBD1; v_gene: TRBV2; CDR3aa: CASSGTGGNYGYTF; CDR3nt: TGTGCCAGCAGTGGGACAGGTGGAAACTATGGCTACACCTTC
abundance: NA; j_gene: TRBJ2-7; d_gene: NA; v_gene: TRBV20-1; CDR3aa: CSASRLGSYEQYF; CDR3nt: TGCAGTGCTAGTCGGCTGGGCAGCTACGAGCAGTACTTC
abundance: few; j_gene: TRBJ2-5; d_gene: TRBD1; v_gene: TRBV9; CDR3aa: CASSATGGWGETQYF; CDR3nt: TGTGCCAGCAGCGCCACAGGGGGCTGGGGGGAGACCCAGTACTTC
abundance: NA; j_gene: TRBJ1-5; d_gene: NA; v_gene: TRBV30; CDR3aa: CAWSVRGNQPQHF; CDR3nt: TGTGCCTGGAGTGTAAGGGGCAATCAGCCCCAGCATTTT
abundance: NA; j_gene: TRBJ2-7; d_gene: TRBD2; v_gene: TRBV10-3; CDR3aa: CAISLGLAGGVYEQYF; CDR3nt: TGTGCCATCAGCCTGGGACTAGCGGGGGGCGTGTACGAGCAGTACTTC
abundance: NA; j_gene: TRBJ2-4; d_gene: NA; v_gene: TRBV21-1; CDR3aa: CASSKGGGRGIQYF; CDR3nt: TGTGCCAGCAGCAAAGGGGGGGGCCGGGGCATTCAGTACTTC
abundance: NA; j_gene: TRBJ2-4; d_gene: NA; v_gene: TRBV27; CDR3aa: CASSPERGNIQYF; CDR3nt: TGTGCCAGCAGCCCCGAACGGGGAAACATTCAGTACTTC
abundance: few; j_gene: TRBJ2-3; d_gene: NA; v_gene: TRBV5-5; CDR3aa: CASSLAGQGVSDTQYF; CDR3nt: TGTGCCAGCAGCTTGGCCGGCCAGGGAGTATCGGATACGCAGTATTTT
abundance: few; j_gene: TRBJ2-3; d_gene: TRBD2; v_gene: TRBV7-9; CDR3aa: CASSLLAGRTDTQYF; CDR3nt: TGTGCCAGCAGCCTCCTAGCGGGCCGCACAGATACGCAGTATTTT
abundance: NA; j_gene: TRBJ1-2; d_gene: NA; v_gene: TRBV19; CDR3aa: CASSMSNGGGYDYTF; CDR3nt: TGTGCCAGTAGTATGTCCAACGGGGGAGGCTATGACTACACCTTC
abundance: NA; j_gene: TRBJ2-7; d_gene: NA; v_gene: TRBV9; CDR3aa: CASSPSGDGEQYF; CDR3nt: TGTGCCAGCAGCCCCTCGGGGGATGGGGAGCAGTACTTC
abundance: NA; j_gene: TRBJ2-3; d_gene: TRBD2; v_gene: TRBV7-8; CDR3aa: CASSPGVARGAGADTQYF; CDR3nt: TGTGCCAGCAGCCCGGGCGTGGCGCGGGGGGCGGGTGCGGATACGCAGTATTTT
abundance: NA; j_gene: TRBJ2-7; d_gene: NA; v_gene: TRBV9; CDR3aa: CASSVGGSGSYEQYF; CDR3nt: TGTGCCAGCAGCGTAGGTGGGAGTGGATCCTACGAGCAGTACTTC
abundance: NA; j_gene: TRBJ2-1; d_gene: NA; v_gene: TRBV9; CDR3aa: CASSARDRTYNEQFF; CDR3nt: TGTGCCAGCAGCGCCCGGGACCGAACATACAATGAGCAGTTCTTC